This T cell receptor (beta chain) is from a study of T cells in Graves' hyperthyroidism and ophthalmopathy. The source material, RNA transcripts, was used to amplify TCR beta CDR3 regions. The HTBI primer set was used in a first-round RT-PCR of the TCR CDR3. Using its own MiXCR run on the multiplex PCR reads, TCRdb lists one record per CDR3 protein. The sample has around 260,000 distinct CDR3 sequences; less than 30% are singletons. This clonotype was recorded a few times. Germline V gene lookup returns CDR1 MGHRA and CDR2 YSYEKL. CDR3 size: 13 residues. V shed 4 bases and J shed 6 bases, with 10 bases lying between them.

The sequencing sample was made of blood. This TCR derives from a man aged 35 to 55 with Graves' hyperthyroidism that later progressed to Graves' ophthalmopathy. The V gene is TRBV4-1, the J gene TRBJ1-5, with a tentative D call TRBD1 (5 bases). CDR3 in DNA: TGCGCCAGCAGCCCCAGGGTCGCTCAGCCCCAGCATTTT. The encoded protein is CASSPRVAQPQHF.